This T cell receptor beta chain was sequenced for a study of blood T cell repertoires in COVID-19 (dated by TCRdb to 2018 to 2021). Concerning the study at large: Samples covering the acute and convalescent phases of COVID-19 were provided by collaborators in the United States, Italy and Spain. The repertoires were made available in a free public database intended to serve as a resource for research on the immune response to SARS-CoV-2. Subjects who had been exposed to COVID-19, were actively infected with it, or had recovered from it provided the deeply sampled blood TCRbeta repertoires that made up the dataset. Samples came from the ongoing ImmuneRACE study (first 160 participants) plus 1,254 subjects from 6 global collaborators. Sample metadata almost always included a de-identified subject ID, COVID-19 status, age in years and sex. Where available, HLA class I and class II types were obtained from metadata supplied by the sample provider rather than from assay-based typing. The material from the prospective study consisted of cDNA or gDNA derived from T cells, B-cell-depleted T cells, or PBMCs. The full study reports these points: The amount of clinical and demographic metadata varied by source and participant and was provided uncurated.

For CDR1 and CDR2, the germline V gene lists MNHEY and SVGAGI. V and J are truncated by 2 bases and 4 bases respectively, leaving an intervening sequence of 17 bases. The CDR3 starts with the cysteine, ends with the phenylalanine, and has 16 residues. Only the CDR3 DNA is retained, 48 bases long and in frame from the first base. One collaborating source in Seattle enrolled patients during active infection and followed them longitudinally through the course of disease. Whole blood was collected in K2EDTA tubes by collaborating institutions according to the institutions' own protocols. For TCRbeta analysis, collaborators shipped samples as frozen whole blood, isolated PBMCs, or DNA extracted from either of those sample types. TCRbeta CDR3 regions were amplified from genomic DNA by means of the immunoSEQ Assay, a bias-controlled multiplex PCR. Regarding the original processing steps: Within the assay, amplification of reference gene primers was used to estimate how many nucleated cells each sample contained. To quantify the absolute abundance of each unique TCRbeta CDR3 rearrangement, sequence reads were collapsed and filtered. For each sample, productive Simpson clonality was calculated as the square root of Simpson's diversity index across productive rearrangements. TCRdb obtained this table from immuneACCESS and retained in-frame rearrangements with V and J assigned. These tables miss some clones; where compared with another copy, unresolved V genes account for less than half of the shortfall, and the remainder is unexplained. That table is the source of V, J and clone size, and D and trimming were worked out from the DNA. The sample records roughly 200,000 clones, about four fifths of which are singletons. The biggest ten clones account for less than 7% of the sample.

This clone has only a few counts. What this receptor recognizes is not known. There are no base qualities to consult, and no much larger clone falls within one base. The V gene is TRBV6-5 and the J gene is TRBJ2-5; the D gene is perhaps TRBD2, from 5 matching bases. The TCR sequence derives from a woman between 35 and 50 years old with COVID-19, enrolled during active disease. Sample: peripheral blood. The CDR3 protein sequence reads: CASSYRGAGALETQYF. The DNA sequence reads TGTGCCAGCAGTTACCGGGGTGCGGGTGCCCTAGAGACCCAGTACTTC.